A single T cell receptor (beta chain) is shown here with its context. Its antigen is not known. This specimen comes from a study of T cell repertoires in cytomegalovirus infection. Study-level results: Summed public TCR beta family frequency identified CMV carriers bearing the relevant HLA. HLA-C-restricted CMV-specific TCR beta clonotypes prevailed in the ex vivo response.

A single record per CDR3 protein comes from TCRdb applying MiXCR to the reads. Among approximately 110,000 distinct CDR3 sequences, around 9.1% were seen once, and the ten largest hold about 32%. The CDR3 sequence is 13 residues long. The ends lost 6 bases at V and 6 bases at J; junction bases unmatched: 8. The V gene's germline CDR1 is MDHEN and CDR2 SYDVKM. Sample: PBMCs, sequenced either directly or after in vitro stimulation (not recorded which). This receptor was taken from a human donor in good health (CMV status not recorded). Some clones in this sample may be carry-over from other donors' samples. V is TRBV28 and J is TRBJ2-7; the match to TRBD1 covers 7 bases. As DNA, the CDR3 is TGTGCCAGCAGCTCAGGGGGTACGGCCGAGCAGTACTTC. Encoded protein: CASSSGGTAEQYF. Supplemented by reference TRBV28 and TRBJ2-7, the full variable domain reads DVKVTQSSRYLVKRTGEKVFLECVQDMDHENMFWYRQDPGLGLRLIYFSYDVKMKEKGDIPEGYSVSREKKERFSLILESASTNQTSMYLCASSSGGTAEQYFGPGTRLTVT.